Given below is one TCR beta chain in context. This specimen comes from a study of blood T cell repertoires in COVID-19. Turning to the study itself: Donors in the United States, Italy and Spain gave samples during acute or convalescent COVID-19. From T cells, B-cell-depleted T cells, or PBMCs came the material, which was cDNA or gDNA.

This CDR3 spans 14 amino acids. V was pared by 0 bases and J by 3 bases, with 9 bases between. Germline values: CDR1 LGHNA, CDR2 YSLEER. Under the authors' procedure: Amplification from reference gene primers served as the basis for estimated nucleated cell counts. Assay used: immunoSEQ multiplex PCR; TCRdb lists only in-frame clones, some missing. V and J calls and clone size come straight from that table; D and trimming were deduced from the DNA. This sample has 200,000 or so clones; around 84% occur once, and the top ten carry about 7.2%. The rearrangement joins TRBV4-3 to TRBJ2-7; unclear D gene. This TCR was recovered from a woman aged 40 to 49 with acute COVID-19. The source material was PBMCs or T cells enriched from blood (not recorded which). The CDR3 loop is CASSQDVRGYEQYF. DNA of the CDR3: TGCGCCAGCAGCCAAGACGTTCGAGGCTACGAGCAGTACTTC.